The 27 T cell receptor beta chains in this list originate from one sample, sequenced in a study of blood T cell repertoires in COVID-19. Sequencing was performed with immunoSEQ multiplex PCR; in TCRdb, only in-frame clones are kept and a portion is missing. This sample has 45,000 to 70,000 clones, with 80% found just once. The source material was peripheral blood. The receptor set was obtained from a man in his 60s with acute or convalescent COVID-19.

The chain couples TRBV7-9 to TRBJ2-7; 8 bases are a match to TRBD2. Germline values: CDR1 SEHNR, CDR2 FQNEAQ (reference sequence). The CDR3 runs 15 residues. V was clipped by 5 bases and J by 3 bases; unmatched bases: 9. This chain's CDR3 is CASSLPGLDNYEQYF. The CDR3 coding sequence is TGTGCCAGCAGCCTCCCGGGACTAGACAACTACGAGCAGTACTTC.

The chain couples TRBV25-1 to TRBJ1-1; TRBD1 agrees at 11 bases. V dropped 11 bases and J dropped 4; count of bases not matched to a gene: 6. The germline CDR1 and CDR2 sequences are MGHDK and SYGVNS. This CDR3 spans 13 amino acids. The CDR3 sequence is CASTDRGLTEAFF. In DNA, the CDR3 is TGTGCCTCGACGGACAGGGGGCTCACTGAAGCTTTCTTT.

The CDR3: CASSLAFATSGGVKNIQYF. In DNA, the CDR3 is TGTGCCAGCAGCTTAGCATTTGCGACTAGCGGGGGGGTTAAAAACATTCAGTACTTC. The chain is built from TRBV7-8 and TRBJ2-4, with TRBD2 matching over 14 bases. The V gene's germline CDR1 is SGHVS and CDR2 FQNEAQ. V lost 0 bases and J lost 4; bases outside the gene matches: 8. The CDR3 runs to 19 residues. The full variable domain, its missing parts supplied by reference TRBV7-8 and TRBJ2-4, is GAGVSQSPRYKVAKRGQDVALRCDPISGHVSLFWYQQALGQGPEFLTYFQNEAQLDKSGLPSDRFFAERPEGSVSTLKIQRTQQEDSAVYLCASSLAFATSGGVKNIQYFGAGTRLSVL.

Here the CDR3 reads CSASRLAGSIGTGELFF. CDR3 nucleotides: TGCAGTGCTAGTCGGCTAGCGGGCTCTATTGGGACCGGGGAGCTGTTTTTT. The V gene is TRBV20-1, the J gene TRBJ2-2, with TRBD2 identical over 8 bases. There are 17 residues in the CDR3. Germline assignment: CDR1 DFQATT and CDR2 SNEGSKA (reference sequence). V trimming: 3 bases; J trimming: 5 bases; junction bases outside the gene matches: 14.

The chain employs TRBV6-6 and TRBJ1-5; the D is unclear. The CDR3 is 13 amino acids. V lost 6 bases to trimming and J lost 6 bases, with 12 bases between them. Germline lookup yields CDR1 MNHNY and CDR2 SVGAGI (reference sequence). CDR3: CASRNPGSQPQHF. CDR3 nucleotide sequence: TGTGCCAGCAGAAACCCGGGAAGTCAGCCCCAGCATTTT.

This clone has a single count. The rearrangement uses TRBV6-1 and TRBJ2-3, with 9 bases that match TRBD2. V lost 4 bases and J lost 2; bases outside the gene matches: 7. The CDR3 has 16 amino acids. Per the germline V gene, CDR1 is MNHNS and CDR2 is SASEGT. The CDR3 DNA reads as TGTGCCAGCAGTGGAATAGCGGGGGCCAACACAGATACGCAGTATTTT. This sequence encodes CASSGIAGANTDTQYF.

The CDR3: CATSRDLRVDTQYF. The CDR3 region has the DNA TGTGCCACCAGCAGAGATCTCAGGGTGGATACGCAGTATTTT. The genes are TRBV15 and TRBJ2-3, with D perhaps TRBD1 (5 bases). The CDR3 is made up of 14 amino acids. Looked up from germline, CDR1 is LNHNV and CDR2 is YYDKDF (reference sequence). The germline V and J ends were trimmed by 0 bases and 6 bases, with 10 bases remaining between them.

The J gene is TRBJ1-2, the V gene TRBV7-9, with 7 bases matching TRBD1. In germline, CDR1 is SEHNR, CDR2 FQNEAQ (reference sequence). The CDR3 length is 14 residues. V lost 5 bases and J lost 7; bases outside the gene matches: 10. The CDR3 DNA reads TGTGCCAGCAGCCTGTTGACAGGGAGCGTTGGCTACACCTTC. Protein: CASSLLTGSVGYTF.

The chain has TRBV19 and TRBJ1-1, with 8 bases lining up with TRBD1. The germline V gene encodes CDR1 LNHDA and CDR2 SQIVND (reference sequence). The J segment lost 1 base and the V segment lost 6 bases, leaving 7 bases of the junction unmatched. The CDR3 is 15 amino acids. CDR3 amino acids: CASRMTGVRNTEAFF. The CDR3, as DNA: TGTGCCAGTAGGATGACAGGGGTCAGGAACACTGAAGCTTTCTTT.

This clone showed up just a few times. The V gene is TRBV27, the J gene TRBJ1-6; D gene unclear. The CDR3 sequence is 13 residues long. Trimming took 3 bases from V and 7 from J, leaving 7 bases between them. In germline, CDR1 is MNHEY, CDR2 SMNVEV (reference sequence). CDR3: CASSFGQNSPLHF. CDR3 DNA sequence: TGTGCCAGCAGTTTTGGTCAGAATTCACCCCTCCACTTT.

The chain links TRBV23-1 to TRBJ2-2; 7 bases agree with TRBD1. TRBV23-1 has ORF status, its function being uncertain. V lost 4 bases, J lost 7 bases, and 12 bases stayed unmatched. This CDR3 comprises 16 residues. CDR3 in DNA: TGCGCCAGCAGTCCCCCGACGAAGGGGGCGCACGGGGAGCTGTTTTTT. This gives the protein CASSPPTKGAHGELFF.

The table lists this clone with a count of one. This rearrangement joins TRBV18 to TRBJ2-2; TRBD1 matches 7 bases. CDR3 size: 16 residues. Germline V CDR1 and CDR2: KGHSH, LQKENI. Germline trimming cut 2 bases from V and 0 bases from J; bases unmatched to any gene: 3. CDR3 DNA: TGTGCCAGCTCACCAAGGGGGCCCGCGAACACCGGGGAGCTGTTTTTT. Translated: CASSPRGPANTGELFF.

V is TRBV7-2 and J is TRBJ2-3; possible D gene TRBD1, 6 bases. The ends were cut back, 9 bases at V and 3 bases at J, with 13 bases in the middle. This CDR3 spans 13 amino acids. Germline lookup yields CDR1 SGHTA and CDR2 FQGNSA. The CDR3 region has the DNA TGTGCCAGGAAGGACAGACAAACAGATACGCAGTATTTT. Its translation: CARKDRQTDTQYF.

The chain combines TRBV14 with TRBJ2-5; 14 bases fit TRBD2. CDR3 length: 17 amino acids. Germline lookup yields CDR1 SGHDN and CDR2 FVKESK. The V gene end was trimmed by 4 bases and the J gene end by 1 base; junction bases not matched to a gene: 5. This CDR3 is CASSPGLAGGFQETQYF. As DNA, the CDR3 is TGTGCCAGCAGCCCAGGACTAGCGGGGGGTTTCCAAGAGACCCAGTACTTC.

This chain uses TRBV3-1 (or the pseudogene TRBV3-2) with TRBJ1-2; 9 bases line up with TRBD1. The germline gives CDR1 LGHDT, CDR2 YNNKEL (reference sequence). After removal of 2 bases from V and 8 bases from J, the junction contained 12 bases not matched to a gene. This CDR3 is 16 amino acids long. Written as DNA, the CDR3 is TGTGCCAGCAGCCAAAGTCGGGACAGGGATCGGCGGGGCTACACCTTC. Translated, it gives CASSQSRDRDRRGYTF.

This clone was counted only a few times. The chain recombines TRBV5-8 with TRBJ1-5; 9 bases are a match to TRBD1. Germline CDR1 SGHTS, CDR2 YDEGEE. The CDR3 runs to 15 residues. Trimming cost V 3 bases and J 7 bases; bases outside gene matches: 8. CDR3 sequence: CASSWGTGNIQPQHF. The CDR3 DNA reads TGTGCCAGCAGCTGGGGGACAGGGAACATACAGCCCCAGCATTTT.

V gene TRBV24-1 combines with J gene TRBJ2-5, with a tentative D call TRBD1 (6 bases). Per germline, CDR1 KGHDR and CDR2 SFDVKD. Trimming left V 9 bases short and J 5 bases short, with 9 bases between. This CDR3 contains 11 residues. CDR3 bases: TGTGCCACCTCAGACAGGGAGACCCAGTACTTC. As protein: CATSDRETQYF.

The V call is TRBV10-1, the J call TRBJ2-3, with TRBD2 as a possible D gene (6 bases). This CDR3 contains 13 residues. Trimming stripped 5 bases from V and 2 bases from J, with 8 bases between. From germline, CDR1 is WNHNN and CDR2 SYGVQD (reference sequence). The CDR3 here is CASSRDSTDTQYF. The CDR3 DNA is TGCGCCAGCAGTCGGGACTCCACAGATACGCAGTATTTT.

This clone showed up just a few times. This rearrangement joins TRBV4-1 to TRBJ2-7, with 11 bases matching TRBD2. The CDR3 runs to 16 residues. Unmatched junction bases numbered 4, after V lost 0 bases and J lost 3 bases. The germline V gene has CDR1 MGHRA and CDR2 YSYEKL. CDR3 in DNA: TGCGCCAGCAGCCAAGATAGCGGGGGGGCAAACTACGAGCAGTACTTC. Translating gives CASSQDSGGANYEQYF.

The gene calls are TRBV19 and TRBJ2-7; 11 bases align to TRBD1. Germline V gives CDR1 LNHDA, CDR2 SQIVND (reference sequence). The CDR3 contains 15 residues. The trim removed 2 bases at V and 3 bases at J, leaving 3 bases unmatched. The CDR3 bases are TGTGCCAGTAGTATATCCGGGACAGGGGGCTACGAGCAGTACTTC. It codes for CASSISGTGGYEQYF.

The V and J genes are TRBV12-3 or TRBV12-4 and TRBJ1-5, with TRBD1 as a possible D gene (6 bases). Deletions cut 5 bases from V and 4 bases from J, with 9 bases between. This CDR3 is 13 amino acids long. CDR3 sequence (DNA): TGTGCCAGCAGTCCTCAGGGGAATCAGCCCCAGCATTTT. Translating gives CASSPQGNQPQHF.

V and J are TRBV25-1 and TRBJ2-1, with D perhaps TRBD2 (6 bases). V was cut by 3 bases and J by 7 bases, with 13 bases left in between. The germline gives CDR1 MGHDK, CDR2 SYGVNS. The CDR3 consists of 14 residues. In nucleotides, the CDR3 is TGTGCCAGCAGTGACCCCGGGGACTCGAATGAGCAGTTCTTC. It codes for CASSDPGDSNEQFF.

This chain links TRBV13 with TRBJ1-2, with 10 bases lining up with TRBD1. This CDR3 is 16 amino acids long. The V gene end was trimmed by 2 bases and the J gene end by 8 bases; junction bases not matched to a gene: 11. CDR1 PRHDT and CDR2 FYEKMQ come from the germline V gene (reference sequence). Here the CDR3 DNA reads TGTGCCAGCAGCTTACGTGTGACAGGGGGCGCGGAGGGCTACACCTTC. Translated: CASSLRVTGGAEGYTF.

This rearrangement joins TRBV11-1 to TRBJ2-3; no clear D. Trimming took off 4 bases at V and 5 bases at J, with 19 bases between the two ends. The CDR3 has 16 residues. The germline gives CDR1 SGHAT, CDR2 FQDESV (reference sequence). The CDR3 nucleotides read TGTGCCAGCAGCTCGTACCCGGTTCGGGTGGGAGATACGCAGTATTTT. Amino acids: CASSSYPVRVGDTQYF.

The V call is TRBV4-2, the J call TRBJ2-7, with D unresolved. Germline CDR1 and CDR2: LGHNA and YNFKEQ. The CDR3 runs 13 residues. Trimming shortened V by 2 bases and J by 1 base, and 6 bases separated the two germline ends. The CDR3, as DNA: TGTGCCAGCAGCCAAATATTTTCCTACGAGCAGTACTTC. This encodes CASSQIFSYEQYF.

The rearrangement joins TRBV6-2 or TRBV6-3 to TRBJ1-2; D gene ambiguous. Trimming took off 2 bases at V and 6 bases at J, with 13 bases between the two ends. This CDR3 spans 14 amino acids. The V gene's germline CDR1 is MNHEY and CDR2 SVGEGT. The CDR3 protein is CASSYGRSRDGYTF. CDR3 nucleotide sequence: TGTGCCAGCAGTTACGGAAGGTCCCGGGATGGCTACACCTTC.

This chain uses TRBV28 with TRBJ2-1; TRBD2 might be the D (6 bases). Trimming took off 1 base at V and 7 bases at J, with 14 bases between the two ends. CDR3 length: 15 amino acids. Germline CDR1 MDHEN, CDR2 SYDVKM. The CDR3: CASSLLFGGSNEQFF. For the CDR3, the DNA is TGTGCCAGCAGTTTATTGTTCGGGGGTTCTAATGAGCAGTTCTTC.